This TCR beta chain stems from a study of blood T cell repertoires in COVID-19. Study-wide context: The United States, Italy and Spain provided the acute and convalescent COVID-19 samples.

The V end lost 5 bases, the J end lost 7 bases, and 12 bases lay between the germline ends. The CDR3 loop spans 14 amino acids. Germline lookup yields CDR1 MNHEY and CDR2 SMNVEV (reference sequence). How the authors handled the data: Estimation of nucleated cell counts was performed using reference gene primer amplification. Sequencing used immunoSEQ multiplex PCR; TCRdb keeps in-frame clones, though not all of them. Clone size and the V and J calls come from that table; the DNA yielded D and trimming. The repertoire holds fewer than 200,000 clones, with around 83% as singletons. This receptor was taken from a woman between 50 and 59 years old in a cohort exposed to, infected with or recovered from COVID-19 (not recorded which). The sample comprised PBMCs or T cells enriched from blood (not recorded which). J is TRBJ1-6 and V is TRBV27; the D gene is possibly TRBD1 (5 bases). The CDR3 DNA reads as TGTGCCAGCAGTCGTGACAGAGGAAATTCACCCCTCCACTTT. This translates into CASSRDRGNSPLHF.